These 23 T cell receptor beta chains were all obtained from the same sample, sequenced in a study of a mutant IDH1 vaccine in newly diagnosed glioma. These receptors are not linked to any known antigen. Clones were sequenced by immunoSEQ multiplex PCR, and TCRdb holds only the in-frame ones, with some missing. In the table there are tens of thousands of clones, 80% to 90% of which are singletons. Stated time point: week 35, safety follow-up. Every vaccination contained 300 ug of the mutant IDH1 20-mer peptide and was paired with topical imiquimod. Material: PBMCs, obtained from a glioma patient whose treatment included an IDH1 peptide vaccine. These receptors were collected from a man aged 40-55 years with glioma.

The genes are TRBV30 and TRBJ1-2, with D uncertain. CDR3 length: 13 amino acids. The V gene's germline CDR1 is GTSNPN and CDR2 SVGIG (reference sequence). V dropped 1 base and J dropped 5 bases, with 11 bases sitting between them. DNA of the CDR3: TGTGCCTGGAGTGAATCGGGGATGTATGGCTACACCTTC. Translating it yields CAWSESGMYGYTF. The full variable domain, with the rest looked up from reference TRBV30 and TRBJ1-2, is SQTIHQWPATLVQPVGSPLSLECTVEGTSNPNLYWYRQAAGRGLQLLFYSVGIGQISSEVPQNLSASRPQDRQFILSSKKLLLSDSGFYLCAWSESGMYGYTFGSGTRLTVV.

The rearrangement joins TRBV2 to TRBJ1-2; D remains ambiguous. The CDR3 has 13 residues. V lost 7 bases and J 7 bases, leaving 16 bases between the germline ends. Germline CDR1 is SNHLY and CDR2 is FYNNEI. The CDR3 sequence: CASTRLGFGGYTF. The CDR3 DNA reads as TGTGCCAGCACCCGCCTTGGGTTCGGTGGCTACACCTTC.

As DNA, the CDR3 is TGTGCCAGCAGTTACCGGGACAGTTTCACCTACGAGCAGTACTTC. Its translation: CASSYRDSFTYEQYF. The V and J genes are TRBV6-5 and TRBJ2-7, with TRBD1 matching 7 bases. Trimming cost V 2 bases and J 2 bases; bases outside gene matches: 6. The germline CDR1 and CDR2 sequences are MNHEY and SVGAGI. The CDR3 is 15 amino acids.

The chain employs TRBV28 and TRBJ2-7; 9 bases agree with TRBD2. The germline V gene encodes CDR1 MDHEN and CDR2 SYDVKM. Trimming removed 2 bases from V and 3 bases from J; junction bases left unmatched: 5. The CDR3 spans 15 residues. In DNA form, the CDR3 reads TGTGCCAGCAGTTTAAGCACTAGCGGGTACTACGAGCAGTACTTC. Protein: CASSLSTSGYYEQYF.

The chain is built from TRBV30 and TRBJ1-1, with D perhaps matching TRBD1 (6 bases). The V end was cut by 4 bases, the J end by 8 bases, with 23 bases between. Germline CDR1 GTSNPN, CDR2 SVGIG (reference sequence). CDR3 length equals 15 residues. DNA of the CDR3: TGTGCCTGGACCCCAAGGGGGGGCCCGACTGAAGAAGCTTTCTTT. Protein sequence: CAWTPRGGPTEEAFF.

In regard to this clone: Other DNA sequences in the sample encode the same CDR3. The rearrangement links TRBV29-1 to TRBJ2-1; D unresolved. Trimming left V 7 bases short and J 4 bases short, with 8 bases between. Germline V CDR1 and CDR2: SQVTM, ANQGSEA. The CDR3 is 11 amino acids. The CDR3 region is CSERSYNEQFF. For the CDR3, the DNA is TGCAGCGAGCGCTCTTACAATGAGCAGTTCTTC.

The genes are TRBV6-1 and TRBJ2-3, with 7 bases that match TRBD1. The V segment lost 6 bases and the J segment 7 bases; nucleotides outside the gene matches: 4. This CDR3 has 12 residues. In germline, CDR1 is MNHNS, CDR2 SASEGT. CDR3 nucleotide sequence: TGTGCCAGCAGGAAGACAGGGAATACGCAGTATTTT. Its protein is CASRKTGNTQYF.

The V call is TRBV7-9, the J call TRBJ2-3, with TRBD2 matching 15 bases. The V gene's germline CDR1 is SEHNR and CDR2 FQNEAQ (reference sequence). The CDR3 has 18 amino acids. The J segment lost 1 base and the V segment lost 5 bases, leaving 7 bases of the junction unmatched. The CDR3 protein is CASSKGLAGGRGTDTQYF. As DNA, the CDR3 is TGTGCCAGCAGCAAGGGACTAGCGGGGGGCCGGGGCACAGATACGCAGTATTTT.

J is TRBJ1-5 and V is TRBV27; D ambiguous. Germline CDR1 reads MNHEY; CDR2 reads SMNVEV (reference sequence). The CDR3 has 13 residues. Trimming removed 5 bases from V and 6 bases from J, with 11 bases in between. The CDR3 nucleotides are TGTGCCAGCAGTCCGGGAGTCGGTCAGCCCCAGCATTTT. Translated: CASSPGVGQPQHF.

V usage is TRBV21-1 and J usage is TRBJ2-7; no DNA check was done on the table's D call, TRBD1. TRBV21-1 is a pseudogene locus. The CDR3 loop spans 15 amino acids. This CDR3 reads CASSKERQAYYEQYF. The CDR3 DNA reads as TGTGCCAGCAGCAAAGAAAGACAGGCCTACTACGAGCAGTACTTC.

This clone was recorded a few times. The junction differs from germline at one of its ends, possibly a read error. The chain's CDR3 is CASSPAVAGELFF. The CDR3 DNA sequence: TGTGCTAGCAGTCCTGCCGTGGCCGGGGAGCTGTTTTTT. V and J are TRBV7-7 and TRBJ2-2; D unclear. From germline, CDR1 is SSHAT and CDR2 FNYEAQ (reference sequence). There are 13 residues in the CDR3.

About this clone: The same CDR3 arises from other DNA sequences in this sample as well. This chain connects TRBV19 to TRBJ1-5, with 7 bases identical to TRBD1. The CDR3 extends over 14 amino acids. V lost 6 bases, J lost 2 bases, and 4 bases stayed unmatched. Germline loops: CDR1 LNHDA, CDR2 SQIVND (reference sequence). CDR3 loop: CASSTGAGNQPQHF. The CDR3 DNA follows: TGTGCCAGTAGCACAGGGGCAGGCAATCAGCCCCAGCATTTT.

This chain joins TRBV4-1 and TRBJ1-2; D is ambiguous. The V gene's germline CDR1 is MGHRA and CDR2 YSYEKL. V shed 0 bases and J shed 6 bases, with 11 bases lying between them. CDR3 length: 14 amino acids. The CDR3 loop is CASSQERRRDGYTF. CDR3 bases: TGCGCCAGCAGCCAAGAGCGCCGGAGGGATGGCTACACCTTC.

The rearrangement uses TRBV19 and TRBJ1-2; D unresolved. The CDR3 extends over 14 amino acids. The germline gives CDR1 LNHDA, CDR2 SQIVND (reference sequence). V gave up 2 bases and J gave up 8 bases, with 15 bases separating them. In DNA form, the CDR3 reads TGTGCCAGTAGTATAATAGGCCAGTTCGCGGGCTACACCTTC. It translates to CASSIIGQFAGYTF.

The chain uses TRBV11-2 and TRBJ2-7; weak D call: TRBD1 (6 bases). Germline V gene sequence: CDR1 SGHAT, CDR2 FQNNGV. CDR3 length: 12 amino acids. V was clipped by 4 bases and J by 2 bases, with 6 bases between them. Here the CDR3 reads CASSWTAYEQYF. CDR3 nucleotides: TGTGCCAGCAGCTGGACAGCCTACGAGCAGTACTTC.

As DNA, the CDR3 is TGTGCCAGCAGCTTAGACGGTAGCGGGTTCTATCCCTACGAGCAGTACTTC. Translation gives CASSLDGSGFYPYEQYF. The chain couples TRBV7-2 to TRBJ2-7, with 7 bases aligning to TRBD2. CDR3 size: 17 residues. CDR1 and CDR2 (germline): SGHTA, FQGNSA. Trimming took 1 base from V and 2 from J; bases not matched to a gene: 11.

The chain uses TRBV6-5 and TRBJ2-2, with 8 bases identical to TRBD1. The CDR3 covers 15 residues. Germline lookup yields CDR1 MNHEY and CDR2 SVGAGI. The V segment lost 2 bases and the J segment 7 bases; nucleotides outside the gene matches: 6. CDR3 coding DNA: TGTGCCAGCAGTTACCGACAGGGGTTAGGCGGGGAGCTGTTTTTT. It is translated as CASSYRQGLGGELFF.

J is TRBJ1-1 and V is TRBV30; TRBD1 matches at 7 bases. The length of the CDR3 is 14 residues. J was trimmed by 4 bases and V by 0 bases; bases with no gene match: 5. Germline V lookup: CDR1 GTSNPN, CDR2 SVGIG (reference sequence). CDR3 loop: CAWSVKGAGTEAFF. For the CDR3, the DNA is TGTGCCTGGAGTGTAAAGGGGGCAGGCACTGAAGCTTTCTTT.

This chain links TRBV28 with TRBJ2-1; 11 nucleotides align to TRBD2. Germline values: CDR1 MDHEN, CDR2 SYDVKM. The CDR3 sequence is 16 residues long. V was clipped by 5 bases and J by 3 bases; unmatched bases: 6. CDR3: CASSMGLAAFYNEQFF. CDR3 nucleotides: TGTGCCAGCAGTATGGGACTAGCGGCTTTCTACAATGAGCAGTTCTTC.

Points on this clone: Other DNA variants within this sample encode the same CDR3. CDR3 residues: CASSLQDPSTDTQYF. In DNA form, the CDR3 reads TGTGCCAGCAGTCTACAGGATCCTAGCACAGATACGCAGTATTTT. The chain combines TRBV27 with TRBJ2-3; perhaps TRBD1 as D (5 bases). V was trimmed by 5 bases and J by 0 bases, leaving 12 bases between them. The CDR3 consists of 15 residues. Germline CDR1 and CDR2: MNHEY and SMNVEV (reference sequence).

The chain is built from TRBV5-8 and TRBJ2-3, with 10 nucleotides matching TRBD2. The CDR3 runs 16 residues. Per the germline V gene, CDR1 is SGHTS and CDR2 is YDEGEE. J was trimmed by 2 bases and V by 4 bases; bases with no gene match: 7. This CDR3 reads CASSRGLADNTDTQYF. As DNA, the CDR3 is TGTGCCAGCAGCCGCGGACTAGCGGACAACACAGATACGCAGTATTTT.

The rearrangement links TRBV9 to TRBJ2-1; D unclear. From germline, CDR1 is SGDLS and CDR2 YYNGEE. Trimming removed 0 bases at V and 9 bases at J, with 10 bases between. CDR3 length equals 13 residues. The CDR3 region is CASSVGALGEQFF. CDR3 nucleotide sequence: TGTGCCAGCAGCGTAGGGGCTCTTGGTGAGCAGTTCTTC. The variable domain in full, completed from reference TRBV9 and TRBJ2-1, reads DSGVTQTPKHLITATGQRVTLRCSPRSGDLSVYWYQQSLDQGLQFLIQYYNGEERAKGNILERFSAQQFPDLHSELNLSSLELGDSALYFCASSVGALGEQFFGPGTRLTVL.

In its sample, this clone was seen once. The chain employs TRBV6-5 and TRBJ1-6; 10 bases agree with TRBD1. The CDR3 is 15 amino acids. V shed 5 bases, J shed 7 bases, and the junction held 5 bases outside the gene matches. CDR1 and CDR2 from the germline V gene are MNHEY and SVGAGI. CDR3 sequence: CASSPTGQGNSPLHF. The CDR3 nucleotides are TGTGCCAGCAGTCCAACGGGACAGGGGAATTCACCCCTCCACTTT.